These 25 T cell receptor beta chains were sequenced from one sample in a study of blood T cell repertoires in COVID-19 (TCRdb year 2020). Libraries were made using the immunoSEQ multiplex PCR assay. TCRdb took this table from immuneACCESS and kept in-frame rearrangements with V and J called. Such tables lack part of the clones; where checked against another copy, unresolved V genes explain under half of the gap, and the rest is unexplained. The sample profile shows roughly 330,000 clones; more than 70% of them were found once. The top ten clones comprise approximately 1.2% of the sample. The sample was peripheral blood. All receptors derive from a woman aged 45-65 years with acute or convalescent COVID-19.

This clone was detected only once. The CDR3 here is CASSLKAGGFVSYGYTF. CDR3 bases: TGTGCCAGCAGCTTGAAGGCAGGGGGTTTTGTAAGCTATGGCTACACCTTC. The chain employs TRBV5-4 and TRBJ1-2, with 7 nucleotides matching TRBD1. Germline CDR1 reads SGHNT; CDR2 reads YYREEE (reference sequence). CDR3 size: 17 residues. J gave up 4 bases and V 1 base, and 13 bases lay outside the gene matches.

This clone was recorded only once. The V call is TRBV3-1 (or the pseudogene TRBV3-2), the J call TRBJ1-4; tentatively, D is TRBD1 (5 bases). V was cut by 4 bases and J by 0 bases, with 12 bases left in between. This CDR3 is 16 amino acids long. Germline CDR1 reads LGHDT; CDR2 reads YNNKEL (reference sequence). CDR3 sequence reads: CASSRWDSSTNEKLFF. CDR3 bases: TGTGCCAGCAGCCGATGGGACTCCTCAACTAATGAAAAACTGTTTTTT.

In this sample, this clone turned up a few times. The rearrangement links TRBV9 to TRBJ2-1; D might be TRBD1 (6 bases). The CDR3 consists of 13 residues. The germline V and J ends were trimmed by 0 bases and 8 bases, with 9 bases remaining between them. Germline V gene lookup returns CDR1 SGDLS and CDR2 YYNGEE. CDR3 loop: CASSVDRADEQFF. The CDR3, as DNA: TGTGCCAGCAGCGTAGACAGGGCCGATGAGCAGTTCTTC.

The chain couples TRBV4-3 to TRBJ2-1; no clear D. Germline loops: CDR1 LGHNA, CDR2 YSLEER. The V end was cut by 1 base, the J end by 2 bases, with 18 bases between. The CDR3 has 18 residues. CDR3 protein: CASSQAIGPSDAYNEQFF. The CDR3 region has the DNA TGCGCCAGCAGCCAAGCCATCGGTCCCAGCGACGCCTACAATGAGCAGTTCTTC.

This chain connects TRBV7-9 to TRBJ1-1; tentative D call: TRBD1 (5 bases). The V gene's germline CDR1 is SEHNR and CDR2 FQNEAQ (reference sequence). This CDR3 contains 13 residues. Trimming took off 10 bases at V and 4 bases at J, with 16 bases between the two ends. The CDR3, as DNA: TGTGCCACCCAACTTGGGGGGAGCACTGAAGCTTTCTTT. This translates into CATQLGGSTEAFF.

The sample holds many counts of this clone. The chain joins TRBV21-1 to TRBJ2-5; the table names TRBD2, a call not compared with the DNA. TRBV21-1 is a pseudogene. The CDR3 runs 14 residues. For the CDR3, the DNA is TGTGCCAGCAGCAAAGGGAGCCTCCAAGAGACCCAGTACTTC. It codes for CASSKGSLQETQYF.

This chain uses TRBV5-1 with TRBJ1-2; 7 bases are shared with TRBD1. CDR3 length equals 14 residues. Looked up from germline, CDR1 is SGHRS and CDR2 is YFSETQ. With 4 bases clipped from V and 4 bases from J, the junction kept 7 bases outside the gene matches. CDR3 loop: CASSLGGTVYGYTF. CDR3 nucleotides: TGCGCCAGCAGCCTGGGGGGGACAGTCTATGGCTACACCTTC.

The J gene is TRBJ1-2, the V gene TRBV4-2; D is perhaps TRBD1 (6 bases). The CDR3 is 12 amino acids. Germline loops: CDR1 LGHNA, CDR2 YNFKEQ. Between the trimmed V and J ends, which lost 6 bases and 4 bases, there was a span of 9 bases. CDR3 nucleotide sequence: TGTGCCAGCAGGGACAGCCTCTATGGCTACACCTTC. It translates to CASRDSLYGYTF.

This sequence joins TRBV6-2 or TRBV6-3 and TRBJ1-5; D may be TRBD1 (6 bases). The germline V gene has CDR1 MNHEY and CDR2 SVGEGT. V lost 5 bases and J 0 bases, leaving 14 bases between the germline ends. The CDR3 has 16 amino acids. The CDR3 DNA reads TGTGCCAGCAGTAGAACGGACAGCCATAGCAATCAGCCCCAGCATTTT. Translated: CASSRTDSHSNQPQHF.

The chain joins TRBV29-1 to TRBJ1-1, with D possibly TRBD1 on 5 matching bases. The CDR3 contains 13 residues. Germline V gene lookup returns CDR1 SQVTM and CDR2 ANQGSEA. V lost 0 bases and J lost 3, with 8 bases in between. CDR3 sequence (DNA): TGCAGCGTTGAAGACCAGACAGACACTGAAGCTTTCTTT. Protein sequence: CSVEDQTDTEAFF.

CDR3 sequence: CASSWTGTGGEETQYF. DNA for the CDR3: TGTGCCAGCAGCTGGACGGGGACAGGGGGCGAAGAGACCCAGTACTTC. The chain uses TRBV3-1 (or the pseudogene TRBV3-2) and TRBJ2-5; 12 bases agree with TRBD1. This CDR3 region has 16 residues. J was trimmed by 3 bases and V by 5 bases; bases with no gene match: 7. The germline CDR1 and CDR2 sequences are LGHDT and YNNKEL (reference sequence).

Only a few counts were recorded for this clone. The V call is TRBV4-3, the J call TRBJ2-2; 9 bases agree with TRBD2. The CDR3 has 16 residues. Germline-derived CDR1 and CDR2 are LGHNA and YSLEER. Unmatched junction bases numbered 4, after V lost 3 bases and J lost 2 bases. In nucleotides, the CDR3 is TGCGCCAGCAGCCAGGGCGGGAGGGCCAACACCGGGGAGCTGTTTTTT. Translated: CASSQGGRANTGELFF.

This chain links TRBV5-1 with TRBJ2-2; D is undetermined. V lost 0 bases to trimming and J lost 4 bases, with 7 bases between them. The CDR3 extends over 14 amino acids. Per germline, CDR1 SGHRS and CDR2 YFSETQ. This CDR3 is CASSLDGPTGELFF. The CDR3 coding sequence is TGCGCCAGCAGCTTGGATGGGCCCACCGGGGAGCTGTTTTTT.

The chain carries TRBV9 and TRBJ2-3, with 7 bases identical to TRBD2. V lost 1 base and J lost 0; bases outside the gene matches: 2. This CDR3 spans 15 amino acids. CDR1 and CDR2 from the germline V gene are SGDLS and YYNGEE. The CDR3 sequence is CASSVTGGSTDTQYF. Here the CDR3 DNA reads TGTGCCAGCAGCGTAACCGGGGGGAGCACAGATACGCAGTATTTT.

The chain links TRBV10-3 to TRBJ1-5; D gene ambiguous. The V end was cut by 1 base, the J end by 4 bases, with 5 bases between. CDR3 length: 13 amino acids. Germline V lookup: CDR1 ENHRY, CDR2 SYGVKD. CDR3: CAISEYENQPQHF. The CDR3 DNA reads TGTGCCATCAGTGAGTACGAGAATCAGCCCCAGCATTTT.

This chain connects TRBV9 to TRBJ1-1; D is uncertain. Germline CDR1 is SGDLS and CDR2 is YYNGEE. The CDR3 covers 13 residues. Trimming left V 0 bases short and J 3 bases short, with 6 bases between. The chain's CDR3 is CASSVAVDTEAFF. DNA for the CDR3: TGTGCCAGCAGCGTAGCGGTTGACACTGAAGCTTTCTTT. Filled out from reference TRBV9 and TRBJ1-1, the complete variable domain reads DSGVTQTPKHLITATGQRVTLRCSPRSGDLSVYWYQQSLDQGLQFLIQYYNGEERAKGNILERFSAQQFPDLHSELNLSSLELGDSALYFCASSVAVDTEAFFGQGTRLTVV.

V usage is TRBV7-2 and J usage is TRBJ2-5; D is perhaps TRBD1 (7 bases). V was trimmed by 3 bases and J by 5 bases, leaving 22 bases between them. Germline V gene lookup returns CDR1 SGHTA and CDR2 FQGNSA. The CDR3 totals 17 residues. Here the CDR3 reads CASSFIQGGGKPETQYF. DNA of the CDR3: TGTGCCAGCAGCTTCATTCAGGGGGGAGGCAAACCGGAGACCCAGTACTTC.

The chain uses TRBV7-9 and TRBJ1-1, with 7 bases aligning to TRBD1. CDR3 length: 14 residues. Germline-derived CDR1 and CDR2 are SEHNR and FQNEAQ (reference sequence). The V segment lost 1 base and the J segment 11 bases; nucleotides outside the gene matches: 10. The CDR3 coding sequence is TGTGCCAGCAGCTTAGATTTTCTTGCAGGGGGGGCTTTCTTT. Its protein product is CASSLDFLAGGAFF.

This chain connects TRBV10-2 to TRBJ1-1; D gene ambiguous. V was trimmed by 4 bases and J by 3 bases, leaving 9 bases between them. Germline V gene sequence: CDR1 WSHSY, CDR2 SAAADI. The CDR3 sequence is 13 residues long. The CDR3 loop reads CASSGGVDTEAFF. The CDR3 region has the DNA TGCGCCAGCAGTGGCGGAGTCGACACTGAAGCTTTCTTT.

The rearrangement joins TRBV6-1 to TRBJ1-3; no firm D call. The CDR3 is 17 amino acids. Germline lookup yields CDR1 MNHNS and CDR2 SASEGT. Trimming stripped 1 base from V and 4 bases from J, with 17 bases between. The CDR3 DNA reads as TGTGCCAGCAGTGAAGTAGCCCACGGAGGGCAAGGAAACACCATATATTTT. Protein sequence: CASSEVAHGGQGNTIYF.

This chain connects TRBV6-2 or TRBV6-3 to TRBJ2-7; D unresolved. The CDR3 extends over 13 amino acids. From germline, CDR1 is MNHEY and CDR2 SVGEGT. Trimming took off 2 bases at V and 4 bases at J, with 9 bases between the two ends. As DNA, the CDR3 is TGTGCCAGCAGTTACCGAGTGAGTTACGAGCAGTACGTC. Its translation: CASSYRVSYEQYV.

The J gene is TRBJ2-3, the V gene TRBV3-1 (or the pseudogene TRBV3-2); D not resolved. Germline V gives CDR1 LGHDT, CDR2 YNNKEL (reference sequence). Trimming left V 0 bases short and J 7 bases short, with 5 bases between. CDR3 size: 12 residues. DNA of the CDR3: TGTGCCAGCAGCCAAGATAAATATACGCAGTATTTT. Protein product: CASSQDKYTQYF.

This chain links TRBV7-2 with TRBJ2-1, with 15 bases lining up with TRBD2. Germline CDR1 is SGHTA and CDR2 is FQGNSA. This CDR3 has 18 amino acids. The V segment lost 4 bases and the J segment 5 bases; nucleotides outside the gene matches: 9. The CDR3 region is CASSSIWTSGGADNEQFF. DNA for the CDR3: TGTGCCAGCAGCTCTATCTGGACTAGCGGGGGGGCCGACAATGAGCAGTTCTTC. Full variable domain (missing parts from reference TRBV7-2 and TRBJ2-1): GAGVSQSPSNKVTEKGKDVELRCDPISGHTALYWYRQSLGQGLEFLIYFQGNSAPDKSGLPSDRFSAERTGGSVSTLTIQRTQQEDSAVYLCASSSIWTSGGADNEQFFGPGTRLTVL.

The chain has TRBV14 and TRBJ1-1; D possibly corresponds to TRBD1 (5 bases). Trimming took off 1 base at V and 2 bases at J, with 20 bases between the two ends. Germline V gene data show CDR1 as SGHDN and CDR2 as FVKESK. The CDR3 is 18 amino acids. The CDR3 loop is CASSQAFKGRGRNTEAFF. CDR3 coding DNA: TGTGCCAGCAGCCAAGCTTTCAAGGGGAGGGGCCGAAACACTGAAGCTTTCTTT.

In nucleotides, the CDR3 is TGTGCCAGCAGCTTGGGACAGGGACCCTATGGCTACACCTTC. Translation gives CASSLGQGPYGYTF. V and J are TRBV5-6 and TRBJ1-2; the match to TRBD1 covers 7 bases. Looked up from germline, CDR1 is SGHDT and CDR2 is YYEEEE. CDR3 length equals 14 residues. With 0 bases clipped from V and 4 bases from J, the junction kept 3 bases outside the gene matches. Filled out from reference TRBV5-6 and TRBJ1-2, the complete variable domain reads DAGVTQSPTHLIKTRGQQVTLRCSPKSGHDTVSWYQQALGQGPQFIFQYYEEEERQRGNFPDRFSGHQFPNYSSELNVNALLLGDSALYLCASSLGQGPYGYTFGSGTRLTVV.